Below, 31 T cell receptor beta chains from the same sample are listed, as sequenced in a study of PD-1 blockade in classical Hodgkin lymphoma. Time point here: cycle 4 day 1 (C4D1), after more than 5 weeks of nivolumab. No patient escaped relapse after autologous stem cell transplantation, and brentuximab vedotin exposure varied. Here immunoSEQ multiplex PCR was the method, and the copy in TCRdb shows in-frame clones only, minus some. The repertoire holds roughly 100,000 clones, with roughly 90% as singletons. The source was peripheral blood mononuclear cells (PBMCs), collected before the fourth cycle of nivolumab. These receptors were collected from a human donor with classical Hodgkin lymphoma.

The V gene is TRBV5-6, the J gene TRBJ2-2, with D hard to call. Germline V gene sequence: CDR1 SGHDT, CDR2 YYEEEE. The CDR3 spans 14 residues. The germline V and J ends were trimmed by 3 bases and 0 bases, with 6 bases remaining between them. CDR3 residues: CASSYLSNTGELFF. CDR3 DNA: TGTGCCAGCAGCTATCTTTCGAACACCGGGGAGCTGTTTTTT.

This clone was detected only a few times. The V call is TRBV7-2, the J call TRBJ2-5, with unresolved D. Per germline, CDR1 SGHTA and CDR2 FQGNSA. V was shortened by 3 bases and J by 5 bases, with 7 bases between the two germline ends. The CDR3 spans 12 residues. Here the CDR3 DNA reads TGTGCCAGCAGCTTGGATTGGGAGACCCAGTACTTC. Its translation: CASSLDWETQYF.

The sample holds one count of this clone. This rearrangement joins TRBV5-6 to TRBJ2-3; no clear D gene. CDR3 length: 15 residues. The germline gives CDR1 SGHDT, CDR2 YYEEEE. Trimming cost V 0 bases and J 3 bases, with 11 bases left between them. DNA of the CDR3: TGTGCCAGCAGCTTGGAGGTCACTGGGACAGATACGCAGTATTTT. This gives the protein CASSLEVTGTDTQYF.

The chain joins TRBV16 to TRBJ1-2; a weak D match, TRBD1 (6 bases). V was pared by 0 bases and J by 3 bases, with 11 bases between. Per germline, CDR1 KGHSY and CDR2 FQNENV. The CDR3 runs 15 residues. CDR3: CASSQSRGGHYGYTF. The CDR3 DNA follows: TGTGCCAGCAGCCAATCTCGAGGGGGGCACTATGGCTACACCTTC.

The chain is built from TRBV11-2 and TRBJ2-5, with D unclear. The CDR3 totals 16 residues. V was pared by 6 bases and J by 1 base, with 18 bases between. Germline V CDR1 and CDR2: SGHAT, FQNNGV. CDR3 nucleotides: TGTGCCAGCAGTCCCGTCCGGGCGTACCCCCAAGAGACCCAGTACTTC. As protein: CASSPVRAYPQETQYF.

This clone was recorded once. The chain combines TRBV28 with TRBJ1-5; D uncertain. CDR1 MDHEN and CDR2 SYDVKM come from the germline V gene. This CDR3 contains 16 residues. V lost 8 bases and J 0 bases, leaving 17 bases between the germline ends. The CDR3 is CASGVGARYSNQPQHF. CDR3 DNA sequence: TGTGCCAGCGGGGTGGGAGCGCGGTATAGCAATCAGCCCCAGCATTTT.

V usage is TRBV2 and J usage is TRBJ1-2; D is uncertain. Trimming shortened V by 2 bases and J by 4 bases, and 14 bases separated the two germline ends. This CDR3 comprises 15 residues. Germline lookup yields CDR1 SNHLY and CDR2 FYNNEI. DNA for the CDR3: TGTGCCAGCAGTGAATCCTCTTCGTTGTTCTATGGCTACACCTTC. The encoded protein is CASSESSSLFYGYTF.

The chain combines TRBV9 with TRBJ2-3; D might be TRBD2 (6 bases). Germline V gives CDR1 SGDLS, CDR2 YYNGEE. Trimming shortened V by 0 bases and J by 8 bases, and 16 bases separated the two germline ends. This CDR3 is built from 15 residues. The CDR3 DNA sequence: TGTGCCAGCAGCGTAGTTAGCGGAGGCCCGGGTACGCAGTATTTT. Translated, it gives CASSVVSGGPGTQYF.

The gene calls are TRBV7-2 and TRBJ2-2; no reliable D call. The length of the CDR3 is 13 residues. The germline V and J ends were trimmed by 5 bases and 2 bases, with 6 bases remaining between them. CDR1 and CDR2 from the germline V gene are SGHTA and FQGNSA. CDR3 DNA sequence: TGTGCCAGCAGCATCACCAACACCGGGGAGCTGTTTTTT. Residues: CASSITNTGELFF.

V usage is TRBV6-6 and J usage is TRBJ2-4; a possible D gene is TRBD1 (6 bases). CDR1 and CDR2 (germline): MNHNY, SVGAGI (reference sequence). The CDR3 sequence is 16 residues long. Trimming left V 4 bases short and J 6 bases short, with 19 bases between. The CDR3 DNA reads TGTGCCAGCAGTTCACTGGGACAAGCAATTAGAAACATTCAGTACTTC. Translated, it gives CASSSLGQAIRNIQYF.

The chain uses TRBV4-1 and TRBJ2-5, with TRBD2 matching over 8 bases. The germline CDR1 and CDR2 sequences are MGHRA and YSYEKL. The CDR3 length is 14 residues. V lost 4 bases, J lost 2 bases, and 3 bases stayed unmatched. The CDR3 region has the DNA TGCGCCAGCAGCCTAGCGGGGTCTCAAGAGACCCAGTACTTC. This sequence encodes CASSLAGSQETQYF.

Only one count was recorded for this clone. The chain links TRBV27 to TRBJ1-1, with 7 bases identical to TRBD1. Losses at the gene ends were 3 bases for V and 4 bases for J; bases not matched to a gene: 2. This CDR3 contains 13 residues. Germline CDR1 reads MNHEY; CDR2 reads SMNVEV (reference sequence). This CDR3 reads CASSFNRGTEAFF. The CDR3 DNA is TGTGCCAGCAGTTTTAACAGGGGCACTGAAGCTTTCTTT.

V is TRBV5-4 and J is TRBJ2-7; maybe TRBD2 (5 bases). Germline V gene lookup returns CDR1 SGHNT and CDR2 YYREEE (reference sequence). Between the trimmed V and J ends, which lost 1 base and 0 bases, there was a span of 5 bases. The CDR3 totals 13 residues. The CDR3 DNA follows: TGTGCCAGCAGCTTGACTAGCTCCTACGAGCAGTACTTC. Protein sequence: CASSLTSSYEQYF.

This clone was counted a single time. This rearrangement joins TRBV5-1 to TRBJ2-5, with TRBD2 matching 7 bases. From germline, CDR1 is SGHRS and CDR2 YFSETQ. With V trimmed by 0 bases and J by 9 bases, 5 bases remained unmatched. This CDR3 is 13 amino acids long. This chain's CDR3 is CASSLVRGEPQYF. For the CDR3, the DNA is TGCGCCAGCAGCTTGGTCCGGGGGGAGCCCCAGTACTTC. The variable domain in full, completed from reference TRBV5-1 and TRBJ2-5, reads KAGVTQTPRYLIKTRGQQVTLSCSPISGHRSVSWYQQTPGQGLQFLFEYFSETQRNKGNFPGRFSGRQFSNSRSEMNVSTLELGDSALYLCASSLVRGEPQYFGPGTRLLVL.

The rearrangement joins TRBV4-1 to TRBJ2-1; D gene unclear. V was shortened by 0 bases and J by 15 bases, with 15 bases between the two germline ends. This CDR3 is built from 13 residues. Germline values: CDR1 MGHRA, CDR2 YSYEKL. The CDR3 bases are TGCGCCAGCAGCCAAGATGGAGTTCCCCTTCCGTTCTTC. Residues: CASSQDGVPLPFF.

The gene calls are TRBV19 and TRBJ1-4; D gene unclear. Trimming cost V 7 bases and J 7 bases, with 13 bases left between them. Germline CDR1 is LNHDA and CDR2 is SQIVND (reference sequence). CDR3 size: 13 residues. CDR3 DNA sequence: TGTGCCAGTAAGATCGGAATTGGTGAAAAACTGTTTTTT. As protein: CASKIGIGEKLFF.

The CDR3 nucleotides read TGCGCCAGCAGCCAAGTGGGGGAGCGGGAGCAGTTCTTC. Translating gives CASSQVGEREQFF. The genes are TRBV4-1 and TRBJ2-1, with D perhaps being TRBD1 or TRBD2 (5 bases each). The CDR3 spans 13 residues. The V gene lost 1 base and the J gene lost 10 bases, with 11 bases spanning the gap. Germline assignment: CDR1 MGHRA and CDR2 YSYEKL.

The chain carries TRBV6-5 and TRBJ1-5; unclear D gene. Germline V CDR1 and CDR2: MNHEY, SVGAGI. The CDR3 length is 13 residues. The V gene lost 2 bases and the J gene lost 5 bases, with 7 bases spanning the gap. The CDR3 is CASSYDVDQPQHF. The CDR3 nucleotides read TGTGCCAGCAGTTACGACGTTGATCAGCCCCAGCATTTT.

The rearrangement joins TRBV6-6 to TRBJ2-5, with D perhaps TRBD2 (5 bases). Germline values: CDR1 MNHNY, CDR2 SVGAGI (reference sequence). The V end lost 5 bases, the J end lost 5 bases, and 12 bases lay between the germline ends. CDR3 size: 13 residues. The CDR3 loop is CASSPHSGETQYF. As DNA, the CDR3 is TGTGCCAGCAGTCCCCACTCGGGGGAGACCCAGTACTTC.

As for this clone: An end of the junction does not agree with germline; a read error may underlie this. The chain recombines TRBV7-7 with TRBJ2-5; possible D gene TRBD1, 6 bases. The length of the CDR3 is 15 residues. Germline V gene sequence: CDR1 SSHAT, CDR2 FNYEAQ (reference sequence). This CDR3 reads CASSQGTHTRETQYF. In DNA form, the CDR3 reads TGTGCTAGCAGCCAAGGGACACACACCAGGGAGACCCAGTACTTC. The full variable domain, completed using reference TRBV7-7 and TRBJ2-5, is GAGVSQSPRYKVTKRGQDVTLRCDPISSHATLYWYQQALGQGPEFLTYFNYEAQPDKSGLPSDRFSAERPEGSISTLTIQRTEQRDSAMYRCASSQGTHTRETQYFGPGTRLLVL.

The gene calls are TRBV7-2 and TRBJ1-4; D gene uncertain. CDR3 size: 15 residues. V was shortened by 4 bases and J by 0 bases, with 9 bases between the two germline ends. The germline V gene has CDR1 SGHTA and CDR2 FQGNSA. Written as DNA, the CDR3 is TGTGCCAGCAGCTGGAGGAGTGCAACTAATGAAAAACTGTTTTTT. Translation gives CASSWRSATNEKLFF. Complete variable domain (other parts from reference TRBV7-2 and TRBJ1-4): GAGVSQSPSNKVTEKGKDVELRCDPISGHTALYWYRQSLGQGLEFLIYFQGNSAPDKSGLPSDRFSAERTGGSVSTLTIQRTQQEDSAVYLCASSWRSATNEKLFFGSGTQLSVL.

This clone has just one count. The V gene is TRBV11-2, the J gene TRBJ2-2; D unclear. The germline V gene has CDR1 SGHAT and CDR2 FQNNGV. The CDR3 has 13 residues. V gave up 3 bases and J gave up 5 bases, with 7 bases separating them. The CDR3 reads CASSLWDTGELFF. For the CDR3, the DNA is TGTGCCAGCAGCTTGTGGGATACCGGGGAGCTGTTTTTT.

The genes are TRBV30 and TRBJ2-1; D remains ambiguous. The CDR3 extends over 11 amino acids. Trimming stripped 0 bases from V and 8 bases from J, with 5 bases between. CDR1 and CDR2 from the germline V gene are GTSNPN and SVGIG (reference sequence). For the CDR3, the DNA is TGTGCCTGGAGTGTACTGGATGAGCAGTTCTTC. This sequence encodes CAWSVLDEQFF.

The CDR3: CAWSAMSGQGGQPQHF. The CDR3 DNA reads as TGTGCCTGGAGCGCGATGTCGGGACAGGGCGGTCAGCCCCAGCATTTT. The chain recombines TRBV30 with TRBJ1-5, with 9 bases that match TRBD1. V trimming: 3 bases; J trimming: 6 bases; junction bases outside the gene matches: 12. This CDR3 contains 16 residues. CDR1 and CDR2 from the germline V gene are GTSNPN and SVGIG (reference sequence).

J is TRBJ1-2 and V is TRBV25-1, with no clear D. Germline V gene sequence: CDR1 MGHDK, CDR2 SYGVNS. V lost 6 bases and J lost 2, with 13 bases in between. The CDR3 length is 14 residues. CDR3 bases: TGTGCCAGCAGCCCCCTATCGGACAACTATGGCTACACCTTC. Protein sequence: CASSPLSDNYGYTF.

This clone was recorded once. The V and J genes are TRBV7-2 and TRBJ2-7; a weak D match, TRBD1 (9 bases). The CDR3 runs to 15 residues. With 4 bases removed from V and 2 bases from J, the gap between germline ends came to 15 bases. From germline, CDR1 is SGHTA and CDR2 FQGNSA. For the CDR3, the DNA is TGTGCCAGCAGCTCAGCGGGGGACAGGGCCTACGAGCAGTACTTC. This sequence encodes CASSSAGDRAYEQYF. Filled out from reference TRBV7-2 and TRBJ2-7, the complete variable domain reads GAGVSQSPSNKVTEKGKDVELRCDPISGHTALYWYRQSLGQGLEFLIYFQGNSAPDKSGLPSDRFSAERTGGSVSTLTIQRTQQEDSAVYLCASSSAGDRAYEQYFGPGTRLTVT.

This chain connects TRBV4-1 to TRBJ2-3, with D tentatively TRBD1 (5 bases). The germline V and J ends were trimmed by 3 bases and 3 bases, with 10 bases remaining between them. Per the germline V gene, CDR1 is MGHRA and CDR2 is YSYEKL. The length of the CDR3 is 14 residues. In DNA form, the CDR3 reads TGCGCCAGCAGCCAGGGGCTAGAGACAGATACGCAGTATTTT. This codes for CASSQGLETDTQYF.

V usage is TRBV5-1 and J usage is TRBJ2-1, with a tentative D call TRBD2 (6 bases). The CDR3 has 17 residues. Germline CDR1 and CDR2: SGHRS and YFSETQ. V lost 2 bases and J lost 1, with 16 bases in between. The chain's CDR3 is CASSFESGERSYNEQFF. For the CDR3, the DNA is TGCGCCAGCAGCTTCGAATCGGGGGAGCGGTCCTACAATGAGCAGTTCTTC.

The sample holds one count of this clone. Written as DNA, the CDR3 is TGTGCCAGCTCACCATCAGGGAATAGCAATCAGCCCCAGCATTTT. Translation gives CASSPSGNSNQPQHF. The chain joins TRBV18 to TRBJ1-5, with a tentative D call TRBD1 (5 bases). The CDR3 sequence is 15 residues long. Trimming pared 2 bases from V and 0 bases from J, leaving 8 bases between. Germline values: CDR1 KGHSH, CDR2 LQKENI.

The table lists this clone with a few counts. The chain employs TRBV19 and TRBJ1-1; D is perhaps TRBD1 (6 bases). In germline, CDR1 is LNHDA, CDR2 SQIVND (reference sequence). The V end lost 1 base, the J end lost 4 bases, and 13 bases lay between the germline ends. The length of the CDR3 is 15 residues. CDR3 residues: CASSIAEGGFTEAFF. DNA of the CDR3: TGTGCCAGTAGTATAGCGGAGGGGGGATTCACTGAAGCTTTCTTT. The complete variable domain, with remaining parts taken from reference TRBV19 and TRBJ1-1, reads DGGITQSPKYLFRKEGQNVTLSCEQNLNHDAMYWYRQDPGQGLRLIYYSQIVNDFQKGDIAEGYSVSREKKESFPLTVTSAQKNPTAFYLCASSIAEGGFTEAFFGQGTRLTVV.

The genes are TRBV5-1 and TRBJ2-7, with D possibly called TRBD1 or TRBD2 (6 bases each). The ends were cut back, 4 bases at V and 7 bases at J, with 21 bases in the middle. This CDR3 is 15 amino acids long. The germline V gene encodes CDR1 SGHRS and CDR2 YFSETQ. CDR3 bases: TGCGCCAGCAGCGCTAGAGGAGGGGGAGGAGGAGAGCAGTACTTC. Its protein is CASSARGGGGGEQYF.